The entry that follows covers one T cell receptor (beta chain) sequence. Antigen unknown. The data stem from a study of T cell responses to AZD1222 COVID-19 vaccine. Study-level points and caveats: Donors skewed white British and female; clonal diversity was possibly underestimated.

With 6 bases removed from V and 6 bases from J, the gap between germline ends came to 8 bases. This CDR3 is 11 amino acids long. Measured with immunoSEQ multiplex PCR; TCRdb has only the in-frame clones, and not every one. The table records around 120,000 clones, 80% to 95% of them present only once. V and J are TRBV12-3 or TRBV12-4 and TRBJ1-1; D is uncertain. This clonotype originated in an adult who received the AZD1222 COVID-19 vaccine. The sequencing used peripheral blood, collected 28 days after the second AZD1222 dose. The CDR3 loop reads CASSLGPEAFF. Here the CDR3 DNA reads TGTGCCAGCAGCCTAGGCCCTGAAGCTTTCTTT.